One and the same sample provided the 21 T cell receptor beta chains below, sequenced in a study of T-cell memory formation after mild COVID-19 (dated by TCRdb to 2020 to 2023). Libraries were made using 5' RACE. The sequencer listed for this sample is Illumina NovaSeq 6000. TCRdb cleaned the public reads at Q25 with fastp, built clones with MiXCR and kept in-frame beta chains. Each CDR3 protein appears once, grouped with its most common genes and DNA. Within this sample are 140,000 to 150,000 distinct CDR3 sequences, with about 5.5% of them counted one time only. Around 2% of the sample belongs to the ten largest clones. The sequenced material came from PBMCs or a T cell subset sorted from them (not recorded which). These receptors originate from an adult woman who had mild COVID-19 (a few samples of this study predate the infection). The sample titles of this study are shuffled in the database, so cell type and time point are left out; the donor was told from shared clones.

This clonotype was recorded at least ten times. V is TRBV7-2 and J is TRBJ1-1, with D maybe TRBD1 (5 bases). The CDR3 totals 13 residues. Per germline, CDR1 SGHTA and CDR2 FQGNSA. Trimming shortened V by 1 base and J by 4 bases, and 7 bases separated the two germline ends. The CDR3 nucleotides are TGTGCCAGCAGCTTAGTTCAGGGCACTGAAGCTTTCTTT. It codes for CASSLVQGTEAFF.

In its sample, this clonotype was seen many times. Its ends do not fully match the called genes, so a read error is possible. The CDR3 coding sequence is TGCGGTTGCGCGGGGGCCAACGTCCTGACTTTC. Translated: CGCAGANVLTF. The chain links TRBV12-3 or TRBV12-4 to TRBJ2-6; D gene unclear. There are 11 residues in the CDR3.

The chain employs TRBV12-3 or TRBV12-4 and TRBJ1-3; the D is unclear. V was shortened by 3 bases and J by 4 bases, with 4 bases between the two germline ends. The CDR3 has 12 amino acids. The CDR3 region has the DNA TGTGCCAGCAGTTTTCAGGGAAACACCATATATTTT. Encoded protein: CASSFQGNTIYF.

The chain employs TRBV5-5 and TRBJ2-5; no reliable D call. The CDR3 runs to 13 residues. Trimming left V 1 base short and J 5 bases short, with 9 bases between. The V gene's germline CDR1 is SGHKS and CDR2 YYEKEE (reference sequence). CDR3 residues: CASSLTAEETQYF. In nucleotides, the CDR3 is TGTGCCAGCAGCTTGACGGCGGAGGAGACCCAGTACTTC.

This rearrangement joins TRBV5-1 to TRBJ2-1; D may be TRBD2 (6 bases). Germline V CDR1 and CDR2: SGHRS, YFSETQ. The CDR3 length is 15 residues. Trimming removed 1 base from V and 6 bases from J, with 14 bases in between. CDR3 amino acids: CASSLWGDASNEQFF. CDR3 coding DNA: TGCGCCAGCAGCTTGTGGGGGGACGCTAGCAATGAGCAGTTCTTC.

This clonotype has more than one count but fewer than ten. The rearrangement uses TRBV7-9 and TRBJ2-6; 7 nucleotides agree with TRBD1. Germline V gene lookup returns CDR1 SEHNR and CDR2 FQNEAQ (reference sequence). Trimming took 3 bases from V and 0 from J; bases not matched to a gene: 2. The CDR3 has 16 amino acids. CDR3 nucleotides: TGTGCCAGCAGCTTCACAGGGGACTCTGGGGCCAACGTCCTGACTTTC. As protein: CASSFTGDSGANVLTF.

This chain links TRBV29-1 with TRBJ1-1; 7 nucleotides match TRBD1. J was trimmed by 9 bases and V by 6 bases; bases with no gene match: 10. Germline V gene sequence: CDR1 SQVTM, CDR2 ANQGSEA. The CDR3 contains 12 residues. CDR3 nucleotide sequence: TGCAGCGTCTCAGACAGGGTGTGGAAAGCTTTCTTT. As protein: CSVSDRVWKAFF.

The CDR3 nucleotides read TGTGCCAGCACGTTTGACAGGGGGCGGAGTGGCTACACCTTC. Encoded protein: CASTFDRGRSGYTF. The gene calls are TRBV7-2 and TRBJ1-2, with 10 bases matching TRBD1. The V and J ends lost 7 bases and 7 bases, in that order; junction bases with no gene match: 9. Germline V gives CDR1 SGHTA, CDR2 FQGNSA. The CDR3 runs 14 residues. Based on the CDR3 plus reference TRBV7-2 and TRBJ1-2, the full variable domain is GAGVSQSPSNKVTEKGKDVELRCDPISGHTALYWYRQSLGQGLEFLIYFQGNSAPDKSGLPSDRFSAERTGGSVSTLTIQRTQQEDSAVYLCASTFDRGRSGYTFGSGTRLTVV.

This rearrangement joins TRBV3-1 to TRBJ2-7; 8 nucleotides agree with TRBD2. The CDR3 is made up of 15 amino acids. Germline loops: CDR1 LGHDT, CDR2 YNNKEL (reference sequence). V lost 4 bases and J lost 4; bases outside the gene matches: 9. The CDR3 DNA reads as TGTGCCAGCAGCCCTGGGGTAGCGGGAACTTACGAGCAGTACTTC. Protein sequence: CASSPGVAGTYEQYF.

The sample holds a few counts of this clonotype. The chain has TRBV30 and TRBJ1-1; D not resolved. The CDR3 runs 13 residues. Trimming took 1 base from V and 3 from J, leaving 9 bases between them. The germline V gene has CDR1 GTSNPN and CDR2 SVGIG (reference sequence). Here the CDR3 DNA reads TGTGCCTGGAGTGAGGCCAGTCACACTGAAGCTTTCTTT. Translation: CAWSEASHTEAFF.

The V and J genes are TRBV29-1 and TRBJ2-5; 9 bases are shared with TRBD2. V trimming: 5 bases; J trimming: 0 bases; junction bases outside the gene matches: 7. Germline CDR1 reads SQVTM; CDR2 reads ANQGSEA. The CDR3 covers 15 residues. CDR3 loop: CSVLLGGRDQETQYF. CDR3 nucleotide sequence: TGCAGCGTTTTGCTTGGCGGGAGGGACCAAGAGACCCAGTACTTC.

This rearrangement joins TRBV5-5 to TRBJ2-7, with 8 bases lining up with TRBD1. In germline, CDR1 is SGHKS, CDR2 YYEKEE (reference sequence). The CDR3 covers 16 residues. The V and J ends lost 5 bases and 6 bases, in that order; junction bases with no gene match: 16. The CDR3 spells CASRAAGGFIMSEQYF. CDR3 DNA: TGTGCCAGCAGAGCAGCAGGGGGCTTCATCATGTCCGAGCAGTACTTC.

The rearrangement uses TRBV11-3 and TRBJ2-1, with 11 positions matching TRBD2. The V and J ends lost 3 bases and 7 bases, in that order; junction bases with no gene match: 8. The CDR3 has 16 residues. Germline V CDR1 and CDR2: SGHNT, YENEEA. The CDR3 DNA follows: TGTGCCAGCAGCTTTTTAGCGGGAGGGGTTTCAAATGAGCAGTTCTTC. This gives the protein CASSFLAGGVSNEQFF.

This clonotype was seen many times. The V gene is TRBV12-3 or TRBV12-4, the J gene TRBJ2-2; D not certain. The V end lost 6 bases, the J end lost 0 bases, and 11 bases lay between the germline ends. This CDR3 region has 15 residues. The CDR3: CASSTAQANTGELFF. CDR3 in DNA: TGTGCCAGCAGCACAGCCCAAGCGAACACCGGGGAGCTGTTTTTT.

The rearrangement joins TRBV15 to TRBJ1-4; TRBD1 aligns across 8 bases. The junction had 11 bases not matched to a gene; V was cut back by 5 bases and J by 0 bases. The germline V gene encodes CDR1 LNHNV and CDR2 YYDKDF (reference sequence). This CDR3 has 18 residues. This CDR3 is CATSRDRPLTATNEKLFF. The CDR3 nucleotides are TGTGCCACCAGCCGGGACAGGCCTCTTACTGCAACTAATGAAAAACTGTTTTTT. The full variable domain, in which reference TRBV15 and TRBJ1-4 provide the parts outside the CDR3, is DAMVIQNPRYQVTQFGKPVTLSCSQTLNHNVMYWYQQKSSQAPKLLFHYYDKDFNNEADTPDNFQSRRPNTSFCFLDIRSPGLGDTAMYLCATSRDRPLTATNEKLFFGSGTQLSVL.

This clonotype showed up just a few times. J is TRBJ2-1 and V is TRBV4-3; D not resolved. The germline gives CDR1 LGHNA, CDR2 YSLEER. Trimming shortened V by 0 bases and J by 4 bases, and 7 bases separated the two germline ends. The CDR3 loop spans 14 amino acids. The CDR3 is CASSQDSRYNEQFF. The DNA of the CDR3 is TGCGCCAGCAGCCAAGACTCCAGGTACAATGAGCAGTTCTTC.

This clonotype was seen a few times. V and J are TRBV29-1 and TRBJ1-2, with 9 bases lining up with TRBD1. The V segment lost 4 bases and the J segment 4 bases; nucleotides outside the gene matches: 10. CDR1 and CDR2 (germline): SQVTM, ANQGSEA. The CDR3 runs 15 residues. The CDR3, as DNA: TGCAGCGTTGCACCACAGGGGGCGCTTGGCTATGGCTACACCTTC. Protein: CSVAPQGALGYGYTF.

Only a few counts were recorded for this clonotype. The chain recombines TRBV20-1 with TRBJ1-6; D gene uncertain. CDR1 and CDR2 from the germline V gene are DFQATT and SNEGSKA (reference sequence). Trimming shortened V by 3 bases and J by 0 bases, and 12 bases separated the two germline ends. There are 16 residues in the CDR3. The chain's CDR3 is CSASDAQSSYNSPLHF. DNA for the CDR3: TGCAGTGCTAGTGATGCACAGAGCTCCTATAATTCACCCCTCCACTTT.

This clonotype came up many times. The chain couples TRBV6-6 to TRBJ1-4, with 7 positions matching TRBD1. The CDR3 spans 14 residues. The ends lost 6 bases at V and 5 bases at J; junction bases unmatched: 6. Germline CDR1 MNHNY, CDR2 SVGAGI (reference sequence). The CDR3 here is CASSSGQLNEKLFF. Here the CDR3 DNA reads TGTGCCAGCAGCTCGGGACAGTTAAATGAAAAACTGTTTTTT.

This clonotype was counted between two and nine times. The chain is built from TRBV2 and TRBJ2-2; TRBD1 might be the D (5 bases). This CDR3 has 15 amino acids. V was shortened by 4 bases and J by 7 bases, with 16 bases between the two germline ends. CDR1 SNHLY and CDR2 FYNNEI come from the germline V gene. DNA of the CDR3: TGTGCCAGCAGTGGGTTACGTGGGGCTGGCGGGGAGCTGTTTTTT. Protein product: CASSGLRGAGGELFF.

This clonotype was seen more than once but under ten times. The genes are TRBV20-1 and TRBJ2-5; tentative D call: TRBD2 (6 bases). Germline V gene data show CDR1 as DFQATT and CDR2 as SNEGSKA (reference sequence). The CDR3 consists of 14 residues. Trimming left V 6 bases short and J 4 bases short, with 18 bases between. This chain's CDR3 is CSAHRLGPTETQYF. For the CDR3, the DNA is TGCAGTGCGCACCGACTAGGCCCCACAGAGACCCAGTACTTC.